This T cell receptor beta chain was retrieved from a study of blood T cell repertoires in COVID-19. Method: immunoSEQ multiplex PCR; TCRdb's copy keeps in-frame clones and lacks some. The table has around 200,000 clones, approximately 88% seen once. Trimming removed 2 bases at V and 4 bases at J, with 11 bases between. The CDR3 sequence is 14 residues long. Germline assignment: CDR1 SGHDN and CDR2 FVKESK. Specimen: PBMCs or T cells enriched from blood (not recorded which). The TCR sequence derives from a man aged 18 to 29 with acute COVID-19. The chain has TRBV14 and TRBJ1-1; D uncertain. The CDR3 loop reads CASSQSLGATEAFF. CDR3 DNA sequence: TGTGCCAGCAGCCAATCTTTGGGAGCCACTGAAGCTTTCTTT.